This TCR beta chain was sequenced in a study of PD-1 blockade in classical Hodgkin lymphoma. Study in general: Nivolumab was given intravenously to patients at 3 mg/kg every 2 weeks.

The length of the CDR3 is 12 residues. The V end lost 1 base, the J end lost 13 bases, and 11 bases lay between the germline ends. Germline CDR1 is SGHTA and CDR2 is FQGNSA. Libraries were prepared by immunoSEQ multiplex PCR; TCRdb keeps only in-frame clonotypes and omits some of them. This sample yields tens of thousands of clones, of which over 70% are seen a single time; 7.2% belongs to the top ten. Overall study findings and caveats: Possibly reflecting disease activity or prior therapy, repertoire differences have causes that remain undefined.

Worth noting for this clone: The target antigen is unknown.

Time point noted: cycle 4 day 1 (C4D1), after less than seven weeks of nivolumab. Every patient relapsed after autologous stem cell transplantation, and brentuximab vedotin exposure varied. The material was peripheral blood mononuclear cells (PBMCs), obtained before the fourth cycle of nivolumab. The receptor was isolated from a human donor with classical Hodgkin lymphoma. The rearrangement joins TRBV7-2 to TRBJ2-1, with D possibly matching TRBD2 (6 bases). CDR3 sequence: CASSLEWREQFF. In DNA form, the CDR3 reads TGTGCCAGCAGCTTAGAATGGAGGGAACAGTTCTTC. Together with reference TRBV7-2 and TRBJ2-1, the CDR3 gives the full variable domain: GAGVSQSPSNKVTEKGKDVELRCDPISGHTALYWYRQSLGQGLEFLIYFQGNSAPDKSGLPSDRFSAERTGGSVSTLTIQRTQQEDSAVYLCASSLEWREQFFGPGTRLTVL.